A single T cell receptor beta chain is shown here with its context. In its sample, this clonotype was seen many times. What antigen it recognizes has not been identified. Base qualities are missing; no much larger clone stands one base away. The entry originates in a study of early T cells in non-severe SARS-CoV-2 infection (dated by TCRdb to the early 2020s). Concerning the study at large: TCR sequencing used bulk RNA from unsorted whole blood, so alpha and beta chains could not be paired. General conclusions and limits of the study: VDJdb matching was skewed toward anti-spike CD8 responses and likely underestimated virus-specific expansions by missing private and CD4 specificities.

This was a case-control study nested in a cohort of healthcare workers in London, UK, who had nasopharyngeal swab PCR tests and blood samples taken every week. Healthcare workers were recruited during the week of the UK lockdown, between 23 and 31 March 2020, and followed weekly for up to roughly 15 weeks. The cysteine opens and the phenylalanine closes a CDR3 of 12 amino acids. Kept here is only the CDR3 DNA, which spans 36 bases and is read in frame from base 1. Per the germline V gene, SGHTA is the CDR1 and FQGNSA is the CDR2. After removal of 3 bases from V and 7 bases from J, the junction retains 2 bases not matched to a gene. Library preparation used 5' RACE. Sequenced using a NextSeq 500. Unique molecular identifiers were attached to individual cDNA molecules in the TCR library protocol so that sequencing error and PCR bias could be corrected. Both TCR alpha and beta chains were sequenced, and tight co-correlation was observed between alpha and beta sequence abundances in each sample. In the authors' own workflow: Decombinator V4 was used to perform V gene, J gene and CDR3 annotation of TCR sequences. TCRs were defined as expanded if a significant change between any two time points was detected under a Poisson model with p below 0.0001. TCR abundances were normalised to the total number of TCRs sequenced per sample and expressed as counts per million. MAIT TCRs were defined by TRAV1-2 paired with TRAJ12, TRAJ20 or TRAJ33, and iNKT TCRs by TRAV10 paired with TRAJ18. VDJdb, accessed on 1 November 2021, was searched for TCRs annotated for CMV, EBV and SARS-CoV-2, and TCRs annotated for more than one antigen were excluded. TCRdb applied fastp at Q25 and MiXCR to the public reads, then kept only in-frame beta chains. Duplicate CDR3 protein sequences are folded into a single record with the most common DNA and genes. It is TCRdb's table, rather than the study itself, that gives the V and J calls and clone size. Within this sample are under 70,000 distinct CDR3 sequences, with roughly 13% of them counted one time only. The ten biggest clones cover more than 8.5% of the sample.

Rearrangement joined TRBV7-2 to TRBJ1-1; 7 central nucleotides agree with TRBD1. The receptor comes from an adult who was a healthcare worker with PCR-confirmed SARS-CoV-2 infection or an uninfected control (not recorded which). The sequencing sample was made of whole blood. The sequenced DNA is TGTGCCAGCAGCTTCTACAGGGGTGAAGCTTTCTTT. It translates to CASSFYRGEAFF.